What follows are 26 T cell receptor beta chains derived from one specimen sequenced in a study of blood T cell repertoires in COVID-19. Assay used: immunoSEQ multiplex PCR; TCRdb lists only in-frame clones, some missing. Of tens of thousands of clones detected, 86% appear once; the ten largest clones hold approximately 12%. Sequenced: peripheral blood. The source of these receptors is a human donor in a cohort sampled during active COVID-19.

The chain employs TRBV2 and TRBJ1-2; D may be TRBD1 (5 bases). The V and J ends lost 3 bases and 0 bases respectively, with 11 bases between them. The CDR3 loop spans 15 amino acids. Germline V gene data show CDR1 as SNHLY and CDR2 as FYNNEI. CDR3: CASSDLRGSNYGYTF. DNA of the CDR3: TGTGCCAGCAGTGATTTGCGGGGGTCTAACTATGGCTACACCTTC. Looking up the rest from reference TRBV2 and TRBJ1-2 gives the full variable domain: EPEVTQTPSHQVTQMGQEVILRCVPISNHLYFYWYRQILGQKVEFLVSFYNNEISEKSEIFDDQFSVERPDGSNFTLKIRSTKLEDSAMYFCASSDLRGSNYGYTFGSGTRLTVV.

V and J are TRBV6-4 and TRBJ2-7; 11 nucleotides line up with TRBD2. Germline lookup yields CDR1 MRHNA and CDR2 SNTAGT. V dropped 4 bases and J dropped 0; count of bases not matched to a gene: 14. The CDR3 consists of 19 residues. The CDR3 reads CASSGPTSGGGLYSYEQYF. CDR3 sequence (DNA): TGTGCCAGCAGTGGACCCACTAGCGGGGGAGGCCTCTACTCCTACGAGCAGTACTTC.

This chain links TRBV3-1 (or the pseudogene TRBV3-2) with TRBJ1-1; 9 bases agree with TRBD1. CDR1 and CDR2 from the germline V gene are LGHDT and YNNKEL (reference sequence). V was clipped by 4 bases and J by 0 bases; unmatched bases: 3. The CDR3 is made up of 15 amino acids. CDR3 sequence (DNA): TGTGCCAGCAGCCCGGGACAGGGAATGAACACTGAAGCTTTCTTT. Translated, it gives CASSPGQGMNTEAFF.

CDR3 DNA sequence: TGTGCCTGGAGGGGGGACAGCAACACCGGGGAGCTGTTTTTT. Translated, it gives CAWRGDSNTGELFF. The chain joins TRBV30 to TRBJ2-2; 7 positions match TRBD1. The ends lost 3 bases at V and 2 bases at J; junction bases unmatched: 3. CDR3 length: 14 residues. Germline V gene lookup returns CDR1 GTSNPN and CDR2 SVGIG (reference sequence).

In its sample, this clone was seen a few times. The chain carries TRBV3-1 (or the pseudogene TRBV3-2) and TRBJ2-7, with TRBD1 identical over 7 bases. Germline CDR1 LGHDT, CDR2 YNNKEL (reference sequence). V was clipped by 5 bases and J by 2 bases; unmatched bases: 9. The CDR3 sequence is 15 residues long. The CDR3 here is CASSALGQITYEQYF. CDR3 sequence (DNA): TGTGCCAGCAGCGCGCTGGGACAGATCACCTACGAGCAGTACTTC.

The chain is built from TRBV11-3 and TRBJ1-4; possibly TRBD1 for D (6 bases). Looked up from germline, CDR1 is SGHNT and CDR2 is YENEEA. V dropped 2 bases and J dropped 4 bases, with 26 bases sitting between them. This CDR3 region has 20 residues. The CDR3 DNA follows: TGTGCCAGCAGCTTATCTCACGCCCCGATGACAGGTGGACTTAATGAAAAACTGTTTTTT. Protein sequence: CASSLSHAPMTGGLNEKLFF.

This sequence joins TRBV6-4 and TRBJ2-5, with 10 bases lining up with TRBD2. Per the germline V gene, CDR1 is MRHNA and CDR2 is SNTAGT. V gave up 4 bases and J gave up 2 bases; unmatched junction bases: 7. This CDR3 is built from 16 residues. The CDR3 sequence is CASSASSGGGQETQYF. CDR3 DNA: TGTGCCAGCAGTGCATCCAGCGGGGGGGGTCAAGAGACCCAGTACTTC.

The chain couples TRBV7-5 to TRBJ1-6; whether TRBD1, the table's D call, matches the DNA was not checked. TRBV7-5 is a known pseudogene. The CDR3 loop spans 18 amino acids. Here the CDR3 DNA reads TGTGTCAGAAGCCTTAGCTGGGGTTTTCGGCAGGGGAATTCACCCCTCCACTTT. Translation: CVRSLSWGFRQGNSPLHF.

The count of this clone is one. This chain joins TRBV3-1 (or the pseudogene TRBV3-2) and TRBJ1-2; 10 bases are shared with TRBD1. There are 16 residues in the CDR3. Germline CDR1 reads LGHDT; CDR2 reads YNNKEL (reference sequence). Trimming cost V 1 base and J 6 bases; bases outside gene matches: 8. CDR3 protein: CASSQVLEGTGDGYTF. CDR3 DNA sequence: TGTGCCAGCAGCCAAGTGCTAGAAGGGACAGGGGATGGCTACACCTTC.

This sequence joins TRBV6-4 and TRBJ2-1; 12 bases agree with TRBD2. Per the germline V gene, CDR1 is MRHNA and CDR2 is SNTAGT. CDR3 length: 15 residues. Trimming took 5 bases from V and 4 from J; bases not matched to a gene: 3. For the CDR3, the DNA is TGTGCCAGCAGTCCTCTAGCGGGGGGGTACAATGAGCAGTTCTTC. It codes for CASSPLAGGYNEQFF.

Here the CDR3 reads CASSGPGLPTYNEQFF. The CDR3 nucleotides read TGTGCCAGCAGCGGGCCGGGACTCCCCACTTACAATGAGCAGTTCTTC. V is TRBV3-1 (or the pseudogene TRBV3-2) and J is TRBJ2-1, with D possibly matching TRBD2 (6 bases). The germline V and J ends were trimmed by 5 bases and 4 bases, with 18 bases remaining between them. The CDR3 runs 16 residues. Germline V gives CDR1 LGHDT, CDR2 YNNKEL (reference sequence).

The chain recombines TRBV28 with TRBJ2-4; TRBD1 aligns across 7 bases. The CDR3 totals 16 residues. Germline CDR1 is MDHEN and CDR2 is SYDVKM. The junction had 8 bases not matched to a gene; V was cut back by 6 bases and J by 0 bases. The CDR3: CASSPTGDLAKNIQYF. The CDR3 nucleotides are TGTGCCAGCAGCCCAACAGGGGACCTAGCCAAAAACATTCAGTACTTC.

The V and J genes are TRBV29-1 and TRBJ1-1; D is ambiguous. Germline CDR1 reads SQVTM; CDR2 reads ANQGSEA. V lost 6 bases, J lost 1 base, and 15 bases lay in between. The CDR3 consists of 14 residues. This CDR3 is CSVLGRAWNTEAFF. The DNA for the CDR3 is TGCAGCGTCCTCGGGAGGGCATGGAACACTGAAGCTTTCTTT.

V gene TRBV11-2 combines with J gene TRBJ2-5, with D possibly being TRBD2 (6 bases). The CDR3 is 17 residues long. CDR1 and CDR2 from the germline V gene are SGHAT and FQNNGV. V was pared by 1 base and J by 4 bases, with 19 bases between. The CDR3 protein is CASSLGVGGGIAETQYF. The DNA for the CDR3 is TGTGCCAGCAGCTTAGGAGTCGGTGGGGGGATTGCAGAGACCCAGTACTTC.

CDR3 DNA sequence: TGTGCCAGCAGCTTTGGCTGGGACAGGGGCAATCAGCCCCAGCATTTT. It codes for CASSFGWDRGNQPQHF. The gene calls are TRBV7-9 and TRBJ1-5; 9 positions agree with TRBD1. With V trimmed by 3 bases and J by 2 bases, 5 bases remained unmatched. The germline gives CDR1 SEHNR, CDR2 FQNEAQ (reference sequence). The CDR3 covers 16 residues.

The CDR3 sequence is CASNRGQGGSPLHF. In nucleotides, the CDR3 is TGTGCCAGCAATCGGGGGCAGGGGGGTTCACCCCTCCACTTT. V and J are TRBV2 and TRBJ1-6; 7 nucleotides agree with TRBD1. This CDR3 comprises 14 residues. Germline-derived CDR1 and CDR2 are SNHLY and FYNNEI. V lost 7 bases and J lost 9; bases outside the gene matches: 9.

The chain combines TRBV5-6 with TRBJ2-1; D possibly corresponds to TRBD2 (5 bases). Deletions cut 6 bases from V and 6 bases from J, with 16 bases between. Per the germline V gene, CDR1 is SGHDT and CDR2 is YYEEEE. The CDR3 contains 14 residues. DNA for the CDR3: TGTGCCAGCATCCTTCGGGAAGCACCCAATGAGCAGTTCTTC. It yields the protein CASILREAPNEQFF.

The chain couples TRBV6-2 or TRBV6-3 to TRBJ2-1; a weak D match, TRBD1 (5 bases). This CDR3 region has 16 residues. Germline V CDR1 and CDR2: MNHEY, SVGEGT. The V and J ends lost 2 bases and 2 bases respectively, with 13 bases between them. CDR3 DNA sequence: TGTGCCAGCAGTTACCCCGTCGCAGGGACCTACAATGAGCAGTTCTTC. Its protein product is CASSYPVAGTYNEQFF.

The chain recombines TRBV28 with TRBJ1-1; 7 bases line up with TRBD1. Germline CDR1 is MDHEN and CDR2 is SYDVKM. The CDR3 sequence is 13 residues long. V dropped 5 bases and J dropped 11; count of bases not matched to a gene: 11. The CDR3 protein is CASSLRQGGDAFF. In DNA, the CDR3 is TGTGCCAGCAGTCTCAGACAGGGTGGGGACGCTTTCTTT.

The V gene is TRBV5-1, the J gene TRBJ1-2; 9 bases fit TRBD1. J was trimmed by 4 bases and V by 4 bases; bases with no gene match: 5. The CDR3 has 14 amino acids. Germline CDR1 reads SGHRS; CDR2 reads YFSETQ. The CDR3: CASSRTGDSYGYTF. The CDR3 region has the DNA TGCGCCAGCAGCAGGACAGGGGATAGCTATGGCTACACCTTC.

This CDR3 reads CSVVDRPDTQYF. As DNA, the CDR3 is TGCAGCGTTGTAGACCGTCCGGATACGCAGTATTTT. This rearrangement joins TRBV29-1 to TRBJ2-3; D unresolved. Trimming shortened V by 4 bases and J by 6 bases, and 11 bases separated the two germline ends. The CDR3 consists of 12 residues. CDR1 SQVTM and CDR2 ANQGSEA come from the germline V gene.

The chain links TRBV3-1 (or the pseudogene TRBV3-2) to TRBJ1-2; D may be TRBD1 (6 bases). V lost 1 base and J 4 bases, leaving 16 bases between the germline ends. Germline CDR1 is LGHDT and CDR2 is YNNKEL (reference sequence). This CDR3 is 16 amino acids long. This chain's CDR3 is CASSQGGGANLYGYTF. CDR3 bases: TGTGCCAGCAGCCAAGGAGGGGGGGCCAACCTCTATGGCTACACCTTC.

This clone was seen just once. J is TRBJ1-1 and V is TRBV7-3; TRBD1 is a possible D gene (5 bases). Germline CDR1 and CDR2: SGHTA and FQGTGA. The CDR3 totals 19 residues. V gave up 1 base and J gave up 1 base, with 22 bases separating them. The CDR3 nucleotides read TGTGCCAGCAGCTTAAGAGGGGAGGGGCGATTTGTCACGAACACTGAAGCTTTCTTT. Its protein is CASSLRGEGRFVTNTEAFF.

This chain uses TRBV3-1 (or the pseudogene TRBV3-2) with TRBJ1-2, with D perhaps TRBD1 (6 bases). V shed 4 bases and J shed 1 base, with 13 bases lying between them. CDR3 length equals 15 residues. Germline V CDR1 and CDR2: LGHDT, YNNKEL (reference sequence). This chain's CDR3 is CASSRQGTLNYGYTF. In DNA form, the CDR3 reads TGTGCCAGCAGCCGGCAGGGGACGCTTAACTATGGCTACACCTTC.

The V and J genes are TRBV5-1 and TRBJ2-1; D gene uncertain. Germline V CDR1 and CDR2: SGHRS, YFSETQ. V lost 4 bases, J lost 12 bases, and 11 bases lay in between. CDR3 length equals 11 residues. The CDR3 loop reads CASSRNGGQFF. As DNA, the CDR3 is TGCGCCAGCAGCAGGAACGGCGGGCAGTTCTTC. Full variable domain (rest looked up from reference TRBV5-1 and TRBJ2-1): KAGVTQTPRYLIKTRGQQVTLSCSPISGHRSVSWYQQTPGQGLQFLFEYFSETQRNKGNFPGRFSGRQFSNSRSEMNVSTLELGDSALYLCASSRNGGQFFGPGTRLTVL.

This chain connects TRBV7-9 to TRBJ2-3, with 9 nucleotides matching TRBD1. The V and J ends lost 4 bases and 3 bases, in that order; junction bases with no gene match: 8. Germline V gives CDR1 SEHNR, CDR2 FQNEAQ (reference sequence). The CDR3 consists of 16 residues. The CDR3 sequence is CASSYEPGQGTDTQYF. The CDR3 coding sequence is TGTGCCAGCAGCTATGAACCGGGACAGGGTACAGATACGCAGTATTTT.